These 7 T cell receptor beta chains originate from one sample sequenced in a study of cytomegalovirus exposure and HLA in healthy donors (dated by TCRdb to the late 2010s). Libraries were prepared through the immunoSEQ multiplex PCR assay. A mixture of 60 forward primers for TCR Vbeta segments and 13 reverse primers for TCR Jbeta segments was used in the multiplex PCR. TCRdb provides this immuneACCESS table in a form limited to in-frame rearrangements. Some clones are lacking; in checked studies, under half of them reflect an unresolved V gene, and why the rest are absent is not known. This sample lists 200,000 to 250,000 clones; 75% to 85% were detected once. The ten largest account for almost 8% of the sample. The sequencing sample was made of PBMCs. The source of these receptors is a woman in her sixties in good health and CMV-seropositive.

The chain couples TRBV4-1 to TRBJ1-2; the D is unclear. Germline-derived CDR1 and CDR2 are MGHRA and YSYEKL. Trimming took off 1 base at V and 8 bases at J, with 14 bases between the two ends. The CDR3 covers 14 residues. The CDR3 sequence is CASSQVGTMIGYTF. CDR3 in DNA: TGCGCCAGCAGCCAAGTGGGCACAATGATCGGCTACACCTTC.

The chain has TRBV2 and TRBJ1-5, with D perhaps TRBD1 (6 bases). The CDR3 loop spans 13 amino acids. V was pared by 6 bases and J by 6 bases, with 12 bases between. Germline CDR1 SNHLY, CDR2 FYNNEI. The CDR3 loop reads CASSETGLQPQHF. For the CDR3, the DNA is TGTGCCAGCAGCGAAACAGGGCTTCAGCCCCAGCATTTT.

This clone was observed once. The V call is TRBV6-1, the J call TRBJ2-3; D perhaps matches TRBD1 (6 bases). The CDR3 is 12 amino acids. Trimming stripped 8 bases from V and 4 bases from J, with 10 bases between. Germline loops: CDR1 MNHNS, CDR2 SASEGT. This chain's CDR3 is CASLQGADTQYF. In nucleotides, the CDR3 is TGTGCCAGCCTACAGGGTGCAGATACGCAGTATTTT.

V gene TRBV6-1 combines with J gene TRBJ1-5, with D unresolved. Germline V gives CDR1 MNHNS, CDR2 SASEGT. With 8 bases removed from V and 0 bases from J, the gap between germline ends came to 8 bases. The CDR3 is 13 residues long. The CDR3 reads CASSGYSNQPQHF. Here the CDR3 DNA reads TGTGCCAGCTCCGGGTATAGCAATCAGCCCCAGCATTTT.

This sequence joins TRBV5-1 and TRBJ1-1; D gene uncertain. The V and J ends lost 7 bases and 5 bases respectively, with 12 bases between them. The length of the CDR3 is 12 residues. Germline CDR1 SGHRS, CDR2 YFSETQ. CDR3 in amino acids: CASRSGRTEAFF. CDR3 sequence (DNA): TGCGCCAGCCGCTCGGGTCGGACTGAAGCTTTCTTT.

This chain joins TRBV14 and TRBJ2-1; 10 bases align to TRBD2. From germline, CDR1 is SGHDN and CDR2 FVKESK. V lost 4 bases and J lost 9; bases outside the gene matches: 3. This CDR3 has 13 amino acids. The CDR3 DNA reads as TGTGCCAGCAGCCCAGGACTAGCGGCTGAGCAGTTCTTC. Amino acids: CASSPGLAAEQFF.

This clone was found a few times. V and J are TRBV5-6 and TRBJ2-4; 8 bases match TRBD1. With 0 bases clipped from V and 1 base from J, the junction kept 0 bases outside the gene matches. Germline CDR1 and CDR2: SGHDT and YYEEEE. This CDR3 is 15 amino acids long. CDR3: CASSLGQGAKNIQYF. The CDR3 nucleotides are TGTGCCAGCAGCTTGGGACAGGGGGCCAAAAACATTCAGTACTTC.